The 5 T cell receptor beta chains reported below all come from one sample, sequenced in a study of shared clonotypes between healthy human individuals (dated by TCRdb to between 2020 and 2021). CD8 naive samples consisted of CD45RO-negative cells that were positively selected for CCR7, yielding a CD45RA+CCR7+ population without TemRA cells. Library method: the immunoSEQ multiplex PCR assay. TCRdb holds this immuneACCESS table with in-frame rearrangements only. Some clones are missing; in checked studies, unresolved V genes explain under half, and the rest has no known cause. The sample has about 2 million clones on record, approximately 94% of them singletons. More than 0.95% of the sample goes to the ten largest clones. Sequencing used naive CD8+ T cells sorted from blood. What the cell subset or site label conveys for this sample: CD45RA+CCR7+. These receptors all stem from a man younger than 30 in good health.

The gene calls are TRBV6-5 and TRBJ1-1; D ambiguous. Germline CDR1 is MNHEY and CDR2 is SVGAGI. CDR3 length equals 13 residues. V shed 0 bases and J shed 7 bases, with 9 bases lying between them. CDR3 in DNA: TGTGCCAGCAGTTACTCTACGGTGGGTGAAGCTTTCTTT. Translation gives CASSYSTVGEAFF.

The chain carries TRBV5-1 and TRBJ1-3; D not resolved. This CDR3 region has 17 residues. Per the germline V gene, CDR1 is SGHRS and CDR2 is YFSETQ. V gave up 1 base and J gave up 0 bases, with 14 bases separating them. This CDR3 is CASSLMWPNPSGNTIYF. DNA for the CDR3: TGCGCCAGCAGCTTGATGTGGCCAAATCCCTCTGGAAACACCATATATTTT.

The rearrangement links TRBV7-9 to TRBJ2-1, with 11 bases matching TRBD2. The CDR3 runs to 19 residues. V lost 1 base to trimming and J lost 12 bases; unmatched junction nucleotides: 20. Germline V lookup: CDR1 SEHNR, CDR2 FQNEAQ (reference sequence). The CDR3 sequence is CASSLVQGTSGSRYLWQFF. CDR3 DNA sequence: TGTGCCAGCAGCTTAGTACAAGGAACTAGCGGGAGTAGGTATTTGTGGCAGTTCTTC.

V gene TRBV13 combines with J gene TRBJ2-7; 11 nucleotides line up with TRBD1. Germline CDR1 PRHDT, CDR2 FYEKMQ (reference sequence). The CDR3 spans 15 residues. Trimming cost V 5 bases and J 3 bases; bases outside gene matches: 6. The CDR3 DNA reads TGTGCCAGCAGCCCCTCGGGACAGGGGGACTACGAGCAGTACTTC. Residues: CASSPSGQGDYEQYF.

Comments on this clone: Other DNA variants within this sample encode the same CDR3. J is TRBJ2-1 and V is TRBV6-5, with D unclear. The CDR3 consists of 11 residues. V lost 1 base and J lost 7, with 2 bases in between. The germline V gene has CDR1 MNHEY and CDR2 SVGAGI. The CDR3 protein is CASSYLNEQFF. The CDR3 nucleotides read TGTGCCAGCAGTTACTTAAATGAGCAGTTCTTC.